The 14 T cell receptor beta chains reported below all come from one sample, sequenced in a study of blood T cell repertoires in COVID-19. Using immunoSEQ multiplex PCR, the repertoire was profiled, and TCRdb retains in-frame clones only, with some absent. Of 250,000 or so clones listed, approximately 80% are singletons. The sequenced sample consisted of peripheral blood. The receptor source for this set is a woman under 30 with acute or convalescent COVID-19.

The V and J genes are TRBV5-1 and TRBJ1-1, with 12 bases aligning to TRBD1. The CDR3 spans 15 residues. The germline V gene has CDR1 SGHRS and CDR2 YFSETQ. Trimming took 4 bases from V and 3 from J; bases not matched to a gene: 4. The CDR3 here is CASSGGQGAYTEAFF. CDR3 DNA sequence: TGCGCCAGCAGCGGGGGACAGGGGGCTTACACTGAAGCTTTCTTT.

The CDR3 DNA follows: TGTGCCAGCAGCTTAGCACTAGGGGACATAATCTACGAGCAGTACTTC. Translating it yields CASSLALGDIIYEQYF. The V and J genes are TRBV7-2 and TRBJ2-7, with D perhaps matching TRBD1 (6 bases). Trimming removed 0 bases from V and 3 bases from J, with 15 bases in between. In germline, CDR1 is SGHTA, CDR2 FQGNSA. The CDR3 contains 16 residues.

The gene calls are TRBV14 and TRBJ2-1; TRBD1 might be the D (6 bases). V dropped 3 bases and J dropped 3 bases, with 9 bases sitting between them. Germline-derived CDR1 and CDR2 are SGHDN and FVKESK. This CDR3 contains 14 residues. The CDR3 here is CASSHTGLYNEQFF. As DNA, the CDR3 is TGTGCCAGCAGCCATACAGGGCTCTACAATGAGCAGTTCTTC.

The V call is TRBV6-5, the J call TRBJ1-2; tentative D call: TRBD1 (5 bases). Germline assignment: CDR1 MNHEY and CDR2 SVGAGI. This CDR3 has 14 residues. The V end was cut by 0 bases, the J end by 3 bases, with 8 bases between. The CDR3 sequence: CASSYSTADYGYTF. The CDR3 DNA sequence: TGTGCCAGCAGTTACTCGACAGCTGACTATGGCTACACCTTC.

The chain couples TRBV18 to TRBJ1-1, with 7 positions matching TRBD1. Germline V gives CDR1 KGHSH, CDR2 LQKENI. This CDR3 has 14 residues. V was pared by 6 bases and J by 3 bases, with 7 bases of the junction left unmatched. The CDR3 region has the DNA TGTGCCAGCTCGGTATTCAGGGGGGACACTGAAGCTTTCTTT. This sequence encodes CASSVFRGDTEAFF.

This clone appeared once. This rearrangement joins TRBV7-2 to TRBJ1-3; no clear D gene. Trimming removed 5 bases from V and 1 base from J, with 9 bases in between. This CDR3 spans 14 amino acids. CDR1 is SGHTA, CDR2 FQGNSA, per germline. Here the CDR3 reads CASSKTFSGNTIYF. CDR3 sequence (DNA): TGTGCCAGCAGCAAGACATTTTCTGGAAACACCATATATTTT.

CDR3: CASSSAGTGYGYTF. Written as DNA, the CDR3 is TGTGCCAGCAGCTCAGCCGGGACAGGGTATGGCTACACCTTC. The chain recombines TRBV11-2 with TRBJ1-2, with 9 bases fitting TRBD1. V lost 4 bases, J lost 5 bases, and 5 bases stayed unmatched. CDR3 length: 14 residues. From germline, CDR1 is SGHAT and CDR2 FQNNGV.

The chain combines TRBV2 with TRBJ1-2, with D possibly TRBD1 on 6 matching bases. Germline V CDR1 and CDR2: SNHLY, FYNNEI. The CDR3 spans 14 residues. Trimming removed 9 bases from V and 6 bases from J, with 20 bases in between. CDR3 sequence: CARRSGAVSHGYTF. CDR3 nucleotides: TGTGCCAGAAGATCAGGGGCAGTGAGCCATGGCTACACCTTC.

The chain joins TRBV5-4 to TRBJ2-3; 7 bases fit TRBD1. V lost 4 bases, J lost 4 bases, and 0 bases stayed unmatched. The CDR3 totals 12 residues. Looked up from germline, CDR1 is SGHNT and CDR2 is YYREEE (reference sequence). CDR3 sequence: CASSDRADTQYF. CDR3 nucleotides: TGTGCCAGCAGCGACAGGGCAGATACGCAGTATTTT.

V usage is TRBV7-8 and J usage is TRBJ1-5; the D gene is possibly TRBD1 (5 bases). The germline CDR1 and CDR2 sequences are SGHVS and FQNEAQ. Trimming stripped 0 bases from V and 5 bases from J, with 8 bases between. This CDR3 comprises 14 residues. In nucleotides, the CDR3 is TGTGCCAGCAGCTTAGCTGCGGGGGATCAGCCCCAGCATTTT. As protein: CASSLAAGDQPQHF.

The chain has TRBV4-1 and TRBJ2-7; 7 bases fit TRBD2. The V segment lost 5 bases and the J segment 2 bases; nucleotides outside the gene matches: 9. CDR1 and CDR2 (germline): MGHRA, YSYEKL. The CDR3 is made up of 15 amino acids. The CDR3 nucleotides are TGCGCCAGCAGCTATTCAATCGCGGGGGCCTACGAGCAGTACTTC. Translated: CASSYSIAGAYEQYF.

The genes are TRBV18 and TRBJ2-7; maybe TRBD2 (5 bases). CDR1 and CDR2 from the germline V gene are KGHSH and LQKENI. With 1 base removed from V and 0 bases from J, the gap between germline ends came to 16 bases. There are 17 residues in the CDR3. The CDR3 here is CASSPLGGPDLSYEQYF. The DNA of the CDR3 is TGTGCCAGCTCACCACTCGGCGGGCCAGACCTCTCCTACGAGCAGTACTTC.

This chain uses TRBV10-3 with TRBJ1-4; 7 bases line up with TRBD1. The V gene's germline CDR1 is ENHRY and CDR2 SYGVKD. The CDR3 contains 16 residues. The V gene end was trimmed by 0 bases and the J gene end by 4 bases; junction bases not matched to a gene: 5. The CDR3 coding sequence is TGTGCCATCAGTGAGTCGGGGACAGCCTATAATGAAAAACTGTTTTTT. The encoded protein is CAISESGTAYNEKLFF.

This chain uses TRBV10-2 with TRBJ1-1; no firm D call. The V end was cut by 3 bases, the J end by 0 bases, with 11 bases between. CDR3 length: 15 residues. Germline V gene lookup returns CDR1 WSHSY and CDR2 SAAADI. CDR3 nucleotide sequence: TGCGCCAGCAGTGATCTCCAACAAATGAACACTGAAGCTTTCTTT. As protein: CASSDLQQMNTEAFF.